The 22 T cell receptor beta chains reported below all come from one sample, sequenced in a study of T cell responses to AZD1222 COVID-19 vaccine. Libraries were prepared by immunoSEQ multiplex PCR; TCRdb keeps only in-frame clonotypes and omits some of them. The sample yields under 150,000 clones, about nine tenths seen once. Source: peripheral blood, taken 28 days after the second AZD1222 dose. These receptors originate from an adult who received the AZD1222 COVID-19 vaccine.

The chain is built from TRBV7-9 and TRBJ1-5; D is unclear. This CDR3 has 15 residues. V shed 6 bases and J shed 5 bases, with 17 bases lying between them. The germline V gene encodes CDR1 SEHNR and CDR2 FQNEAQ (reference sequence). Written as DNA, the CDR3 is TGTGCCAGCAGTTATAGCGGTCATGCTGATCAGCCCCAGCATTTT. Protein product: CASSYSGHADQPQHF.

CDR3 bases: TGTGCCTGGAGGGCAGGGTACTACGAGCAGTACTTC. Translating gives CAWRAGYYEQYF. The V call is TRBV30, the J call TRBJ2-7, with D perhaps TRBD1 (5 bases). V was shortened by 3 bases and J by 3 bases, with 9 bases between the two germline ends. The CDR3 runs to 12 residues. The germline V gene has CDR1 GTSNPN and CDR2 SVGIG (reference sequence).

This clone was recorded once. The rearrangement links TRBV6-5 to TRBJ1-1; the D is unclear. The CDR3 extends over 12 amino acids. Per germline, CDR1 MNHEY and CDR2 SVGAGI. V dropped 6 bases and J dropped 1 base, with 6 bases sitting between them. The DNA of the CDR3 is TGTGCCAGCAGCTTACAGAACACTGAAGCTTTCTTT. Its translation is CASSLQNTEAFF.

This clone was recorded once. The chain uses TRBV27 and TRBJ2-1; 11 nucleotides line up with TRBD2. CDR1 and CDR2 (germline): MNHEY, SMNVEV (reference sequence). The CDR3 is 16 residues long. Germline trimming cut 5 bases from V and 4 bases from J; bases unmatched to any gene: 7. CDR3: CASSPRLAGQYNEQFF. The CDR3 DNA follows: TGTGCCAGCAGTCCCAGACTAGCGGGACAATACAATGAGCAGTTCTTC.

This chain links TRBV10-3 with TRBJ2-7, with D perhaps matching TRBD2 (5 bases). The V end lost 0 bases, the J end lost 3 bases, and 12 bases lay between the germline ends. CDR1 and CDR2 (germline): ENHRY, SYGVKD. The CDR3 is made up of 15 amino acids. This CDR3 reads CAISESSLRGYEQYF. The CDR3 DNA sequence: TGTGCCATCAGTGAGTCTAGCCTACGGGGCTACGAGCAGTACTTC.

V gene TRBV28 combines with J gene TRBJ2-1; possible D gene TRBD2, 5 bases. The germline CDR1 and CDR2 sequences are MDHEN and SYDVKM. CDR3 size: 11 residues. The V and J ends lost 8 bases and 8 bases respectively, with 10 bases between them. This CDR3 reads CASREGYEQFF. DNA for the CDR3: TGTGCCAGCCGGGAAGGGTATGAGCAGTTCTTC.

V is TRBV9 and J is TRBJ1-1; D remains ambiguous. Trimming took 4 bases from V and 7 from J, leaving 14 bases between them. The CDR3 covers 13 residues. Per germline, CDR1 SGDLS and CDR2 YYNGEE. The CDR3 protein is CASSPPSPHEAFF. CDR3 DNA: TGTGCCAGCAGCCCTCCTTCCCCGCATGAAGCTTTCTTT.

This clone has only one observation. The rearrangement links TRBV18 to TRBJ2-7; 7 bases are a match to TRBD2. Germline values: CDR1 KGHSH, CDR2 LQKENI. CDR3 length: 14 amino acids. The J segment lost 7 bases and the V segment lost 4 bases, leaving 10 bases of the junction unmatched. CDR3 protein: CASSREGPLGEQYF. The CDR3 DNA sequence: TGTGCCAGCTCACGGGAGGGGCCCCTCGGGGAGCAGTACTTC.

V and J are TRBV7-9 and TRBJ1-6, with D possibly matching TRBD1 (5 bases). The V gene's germline CDR1 is SEHNR and CDR2 FQNEAQ (reference sequence). CDR3 length: 15 residues. V was pared by 5 bases and J by 9 bases, with 17 bases between. The CDR3 spells CASSRQQGGGSPLHF. CDR3 nucleotides: TGTGCCAGCAGCAGACAGCAGGGAGGAGGTTCACCCCTCCACTTT.

The chain employs TRBV18 and TRBJ1-1, with D perhaps matching TRBD1 (5 bases). The length of the CDR3 is 15 residues. Germline-derived CDR1 and CDR2 are KGHSH and LQKENI. Trimming cost V 0 bases and J 1 base, with 9 bases left between them. CDR3: CASSPPAGSNTEAFF. CDR3 in DNA: TGTGCCAGCTCACCACCTGCAGGGTCGAACACTGAAGCTTTCTTT.

This rearrangement joins TRBV6-2 or TRBV6-3 to TRBJ2-7; 13 bases match TRBD2. The ends lost 5 bases at V and 3 bases at J; junction bases unmatched: 13. Germline CDR1 and CDR2: MNHEY and SVGEGT. The CDR3 is made up of 18 amino acids. The CDR3 here is CASSTPGTSGASRYEQYF. The CDR3 coding sequence is TGTGCCAGCAGTACACCCGGGACTAGCGGGGCGTCGCGCTACGAGCAGTACTTC.

The rearrangement links TRBV7-3 to TRBJ2-1; TRBD2 matches at 8 bases. CDR1 SGHTA and CDR2 FQGTGA come from the germline V gene. Trimming removed 0 bases from V and 6 bases from J; junction bases left unmatched: 4. This CDR3 has 15 residues. CDR3 region: CASSLTGLASNEQFF. The CDR3 bases are TGTGCCAGCAGCTTAACCGGACTAGCAAGCAATGAGCAGTTCTTC.

V is TRBV4-2 and J is TRBJ1-5; TRBD1 might be the D (5 bases). Trimming left V 1 base short and J 1 base short, with 11 bases between. The CDR3 sequence is 16 residues long. CDR1 LGHNA and CDR2 YNFKEQ come from the germline V gene. The CDR3 is CASSQGGDRSNQPQHF. DNA of the CDR3: TGTGCCAGCAGCCAAGGAGGGGATCGGAGCAATCAGCCCCAGCATTTT.

This CDR3 reads CASSLSGQGPNQPQHF. The CDR3 coding sequence is TGCGCCAGCAGCTTAAGTGGACAGGGACCCAATCAGCCCCAGCATTTT. The chain links TRBV5-1 to TRBJ1-5; 8 bases align to TRBD1. The CDR3 extends over 16 amino acids. V shed 2 bases and J 3 bases; nucleotides not matched to a gene: 7. CDR1 and CDR2 from the germline V gene are SGHRS and YFSETQ. The full variable domain, rest sourced from reference TRBV5-1 and TRBJ1-5, is KAGVTQTPRYLIKTRGQQVTLSCSPISGHRSVSWYQQTPGQGLQFLFEYFSETQRNKGNFPGRFSGRQFSNSRSEMNVSTLELGDSALYLCASSLSGQGPNQPQHFGDGTRLSIL.

This clone has just one count. The chain links TRBV5-5 to TRBJ2-7; D possibly corresponds to TRBD1 (6 bases). There are 14 residues in the CDR3. V was shortened by 5 bases and J by 1 base, with 13 bases between the two germline ends. The germline V gene encodes CDR1 SGHKS and CDR2 YYEKEE (reference sequence). The CDR3 bases are TGTGCCAGCAGTCGGACAGTCCCATCCTACGAGCAGTACTTC. Its translation is CASSRTVPSYEQYF.

The V gene is TRBV3-1 (or the pseudogene TRBV3-2), the J gene TRBJ1-5, with TRBD1 matching 8 bases. Germline lookup yields CDR1 LGHDT and CDR2 YNNKEL (reference sequence). The J segment lost 3 bases and the V segment lost 1 base, leaving 2 bases of the junction unmatched. The CDR3 has 15 residues. CDR3 DNA sequence: TGTGCCAGCAGCCAAGGGACAGGGTACAATCAGCCCCAGCATTTT. Translated: CASSQGTGYNQPQHF.

The chain couples TRBV28 to TRBJ2-6; possibly TRBD1 for D (6 bases). V was clipped by 2 bases and J by 7 bases, with 9 bases between them. From germline, CDR1 is MDHEN and CDR2 SYDVKM. The CDR3 is 14 residues long. Here the CDR3 reads CASSLVGAANVLTF. The CDR3 nucleotides are TGTGCCAGCAGTTTAGTGGGGGCAGCCAACGTCCTGACTTTC.

The V and J genes are TRBV7-2 and TRBJ2-2; TRBD2 matches 7 bases. After removal of 5 bases from V and 3 bases from J, the junction contained 3 bases not matched to a gene. Germline CDR1 and CDR2: SGHTA and FQGNSA. The CDR3 length is 14 residues. The CDR3 spells CASSPSGDTGELFF. As DNA, the CDR3 is TGTGCCAGCAGCCCTAGCGGTGACACCGGGGAGCTGTTTTTT.

This chain joins TRBV4-3 and TRBJ2-3, with D uncertain. The germline V and J ends were trimmed by 2 bases and 6 bases, with 6 bases remaining between them. Germline CDR1 LGHNA, CDR2 YSLEER. The CDR3 sequence is 12 residues long. The CDR3 DNA is TGCGCCAGCAGCCAACGGCGGGATACGCAGTATTTT. Amino acids: CASSQRRDTQYF.

The chain employs TRBV7-3 and TRBJ1-2, with 11 nucleotides matching TRBD1. J lost 3 bases, V lost 2 bases, and 2 bases had no gene match. This CDR3 contains 15 residues. Germline V CDR1 and CDR2: SGHTA, FQGTGA. Here the CDR3 DNA reads TGTGCCAGCAGCTTATTGGGACAGGGGGACTATGGCTACACCTTC. This encodes CASSLLGQGDYGYTF.

This chain links TRBV4-1 with TRBJ1-4, with D possibly TRBD1 on 5 matching bases. Trimming cost V 3 bases and J 7 bases, with 15 bases left between them. CDR3 length: 15 residues. Looked up from germline, CDR1 is MGHRA and CDR2 is YSYEKL. The CDR3 spells CASSQNRIDGEKLFF. The CDR3 DNA sequence: TGCGCCAGCAGCCAGAACAGGATCGACGGTGAAAAACTGTTTTTT.

This clone was observed a handful of times. The chain carries TRBV4-3 and TRBJ2-7; 8 positions agree with TRBD2. This CDR3 spans 17 amino acids. V lost 0 bases, J lost 0 bases, and 7 bases stayed unmatched. Germline V gene data show CDR1 as LGHNA and CDR2 as YSLEER. The CDR3 region is CASSQDSGGGFSYEQYF. The CDR3 region has the DNA TGCGCCAGCAGCCAAGATTCGGGCGGGGGGTTCTCCTACGAGCAGTACTTC.